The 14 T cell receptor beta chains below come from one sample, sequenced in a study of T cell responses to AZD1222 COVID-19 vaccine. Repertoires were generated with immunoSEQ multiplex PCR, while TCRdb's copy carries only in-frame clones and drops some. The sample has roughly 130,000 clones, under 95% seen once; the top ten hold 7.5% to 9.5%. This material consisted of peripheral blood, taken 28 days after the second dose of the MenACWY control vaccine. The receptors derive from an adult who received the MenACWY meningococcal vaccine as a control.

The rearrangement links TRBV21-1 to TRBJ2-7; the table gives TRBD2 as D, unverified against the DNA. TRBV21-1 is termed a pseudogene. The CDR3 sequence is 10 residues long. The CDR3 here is CASSKRGQYF. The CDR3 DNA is TGTGCCAGCAGCAAAAGAGGGCAGTACTTC.

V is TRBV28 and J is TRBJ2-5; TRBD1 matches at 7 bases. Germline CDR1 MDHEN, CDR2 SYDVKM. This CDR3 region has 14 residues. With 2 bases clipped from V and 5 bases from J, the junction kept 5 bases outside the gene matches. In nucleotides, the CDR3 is TGTGCCAGCAGTTTAGCGACAGGGTACGAGACCCAGTACTTC. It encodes CASSLATGYETQYF.

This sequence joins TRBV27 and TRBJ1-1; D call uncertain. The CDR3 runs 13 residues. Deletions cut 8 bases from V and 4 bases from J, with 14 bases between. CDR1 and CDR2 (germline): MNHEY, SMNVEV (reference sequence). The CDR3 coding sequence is TGTGCCAGCGTTAAATCGGAGGGCACTGAAGCTTTCTTT. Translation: CASVKSEGTEAFF.

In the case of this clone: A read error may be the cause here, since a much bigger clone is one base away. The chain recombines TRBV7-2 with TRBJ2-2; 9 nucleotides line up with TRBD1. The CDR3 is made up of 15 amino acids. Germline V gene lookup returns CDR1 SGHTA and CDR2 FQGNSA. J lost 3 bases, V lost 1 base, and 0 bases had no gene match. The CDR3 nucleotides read TGTGCCAGCAGCTTAGGGACAGGGGACACCGGGGAGCTGTTTTTT. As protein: CASSLGTGDTGELFF.

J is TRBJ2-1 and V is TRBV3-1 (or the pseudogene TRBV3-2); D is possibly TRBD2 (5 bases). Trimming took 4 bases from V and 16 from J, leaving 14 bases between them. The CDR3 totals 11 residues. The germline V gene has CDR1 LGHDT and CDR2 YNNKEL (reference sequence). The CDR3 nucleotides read TGTGCCAGCAGCCCGAGCCGGGAACTATTCTTC. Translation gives CASSPSRELFF.

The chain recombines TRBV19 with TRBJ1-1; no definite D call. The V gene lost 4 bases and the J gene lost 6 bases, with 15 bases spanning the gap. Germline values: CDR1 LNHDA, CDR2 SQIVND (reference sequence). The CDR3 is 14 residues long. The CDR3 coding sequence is TGTGCCAGTAGTACCAGCGGAAGGAGCGCTGAAGCTTTCTTT. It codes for CASSTSGRSAEAFF. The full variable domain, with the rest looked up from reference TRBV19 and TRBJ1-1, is DGGITQSPKYLFRKEGQNVTLSCEQNLNHDAMYWYRQDPGQGLRLIYYSQIVNDFQKGDIAEGYSVSREKKESFPLTVTSAQKNPTAFYLCASSTSGRSAEAFFGQGTRLTVV.

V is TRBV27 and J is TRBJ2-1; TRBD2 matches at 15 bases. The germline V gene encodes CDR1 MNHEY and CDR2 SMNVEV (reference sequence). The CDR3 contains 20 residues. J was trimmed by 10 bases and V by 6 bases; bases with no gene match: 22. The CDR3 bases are TGTGCCAGCAGCAGAGGAGGTTTCTGGACTAGCGGGAGGGCCCGGAGCGAGCAGTTCTTC. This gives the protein CASSRGGFWTSGRARSEQFF.

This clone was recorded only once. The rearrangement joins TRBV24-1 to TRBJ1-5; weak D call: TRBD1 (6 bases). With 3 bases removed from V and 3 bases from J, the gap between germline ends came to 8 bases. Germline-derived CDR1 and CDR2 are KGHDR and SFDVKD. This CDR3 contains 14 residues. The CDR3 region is CATSDDRYNQPQHF. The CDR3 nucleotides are TGTGCCACCAGTGATGACAGGTACAATCAGCCCCAGCATTTT.

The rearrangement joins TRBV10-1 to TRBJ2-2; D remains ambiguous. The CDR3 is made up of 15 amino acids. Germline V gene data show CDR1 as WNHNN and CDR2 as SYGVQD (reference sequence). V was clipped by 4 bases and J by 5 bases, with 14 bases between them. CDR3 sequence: CASSATPGGTGELFF. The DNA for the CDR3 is TGCGCCAGCAGTGCGACTCCGGGCGGAACCGGGGAGCTGTTTTTT.

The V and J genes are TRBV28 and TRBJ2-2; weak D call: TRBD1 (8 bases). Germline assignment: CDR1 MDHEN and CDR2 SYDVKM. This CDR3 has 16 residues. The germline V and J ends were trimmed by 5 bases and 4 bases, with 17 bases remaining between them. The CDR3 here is CASSPPGGGGTGELFF. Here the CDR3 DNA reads TGTGCCAGCAGTCCGCCAGGGGGCGGGGGCACCGGGGAGCTGTTTTTT.

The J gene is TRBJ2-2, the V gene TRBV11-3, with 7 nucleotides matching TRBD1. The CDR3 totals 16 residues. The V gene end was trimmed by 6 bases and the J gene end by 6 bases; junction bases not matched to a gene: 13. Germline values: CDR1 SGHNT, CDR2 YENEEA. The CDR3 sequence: CASRPDRAATAGELFF. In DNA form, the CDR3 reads TGTGCCAGCAGGCCAGACAGGGCGGCAACCGCCGGGGAGCTGTTTTTT.

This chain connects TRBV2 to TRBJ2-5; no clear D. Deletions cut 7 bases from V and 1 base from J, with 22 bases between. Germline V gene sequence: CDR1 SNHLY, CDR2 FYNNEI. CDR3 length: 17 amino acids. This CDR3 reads CASTSVTLSRSQETQYF. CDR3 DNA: TGTGCCAGCACCTCAGTAACACTCTCCCGCTCCCAAGAGACCCAGTACTTC.

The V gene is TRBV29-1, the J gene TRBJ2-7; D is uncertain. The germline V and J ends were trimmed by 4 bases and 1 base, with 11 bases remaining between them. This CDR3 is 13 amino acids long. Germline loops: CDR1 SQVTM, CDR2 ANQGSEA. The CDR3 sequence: CSVAAQISYEQYF. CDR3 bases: TGCAGCGTTGCGGCCCAAATTTCCTACGAGCAGTACTTC.

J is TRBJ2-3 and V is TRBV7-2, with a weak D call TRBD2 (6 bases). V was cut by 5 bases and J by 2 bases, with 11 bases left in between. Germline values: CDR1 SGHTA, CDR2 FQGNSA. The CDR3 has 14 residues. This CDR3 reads CASSRDFNTDTQYF. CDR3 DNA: TGTGCCAGCAGCCGGGACTTCAACACAGATACGCAGTATTTT.